The next 4 T cell receptor beta chains were all read from a single sample in a study of cytomegalovirus exposure and HLA in healthy donors. Vbeta (60) and Jbeta (13) primers were used in the PCR. TCRdb's table, derived via immunoSEQ multiplex PCR, lists solely in-frame clones and lacks some. The data show about 140,000 clones, about 80% seen once. Sequenced sample: PBMCs. These receptor sequences come from a female donor in good health and CMV-seronegative.

This chain links TRBV30 with TRBJ2-7; D gene unclear. Germline values: CDR1 GTSNPN, CDR2 SVGIG (reference sequence). The CDR3 spans 14 residues. The germline V and J ends were trimmed by 5 bases and 0 bases, with 14 bases remaining between them. This chain's CDR3 is CAWVPPGRSYEQYF. The CDR3, as DNA: TGTGCCTGGGTGCCCCCGGGTCGCTCCTACGAGCAGTACTTC. Combining the CDR3 with reference TRBV30 and TRBJ2-7 gives the whole variable domain SQTIHQWPATLVQPVGSPLSLECTVEGTSNPNLYWYRQAAGRGLQLLFYSVGIGQISSEVPQNLSASRPQDRQFILSSKKLLLSDSGFYLCAWVPPGRSYEQYFGPGTRLTVT.

The V call is TRBV29-1, the J call TRBJ1-1; the D gene is possibly TRBD1 (5 bases). The germline V gene encodes CDR1 SQVTM and CDR2 ANQGSEA. The CDR3 runs 13 residues. Between the trimmed V and J ends, which lost 3 bases and 1 base, there was a span of 9 bases. The CDR3 reads CSVDYTGNTEAFF. CDR3 coding DNA: TGCAGCGTTGACTACACAGGGAACACTGAAGCTTTCTTT.

The chain recombines TRBV5-1 with TRBJ2-1, with 7 bases aligning to TRBD2. V gave up 4 bases and J gave up 2 bases; unmatched junction bases: 9. The CDR3 has 16 amino acids. Germline CDR1 reads SGHRS; CDR2 reads YFSETQ. For the CDR3, the DNA is TGCGCCAGCAGCCTACGATCTAGCGGAACCTACAATGAGCAGTTCTTC. Translation gives CASSLRSSGTYNEQFF. Drawing the rest from reference TRBV5-1 and TRBJ2-1, the complete variable domain is KAGVTQTPRYLIKTRGQQVTLSCSPISGHRSVSWYQQTPGQGLQFLFEYFSETQRNKGNFPGRFSGRQFSNSRSEMNVSTLELGDSALYLCASSLRSSGTYNEQFFGPGTRLTVL.

This clone is categorized as medium-sized. The gene calls are TRBV6-1 and TRBJ2-7; unclear D gene. Per the germline V gene, CDR1 is MNHNS and CDR2 is SASEGT. This CDR3 has 13 amino acids. V lost 8 bases, J lost 3 bases, and 14 bases lay in between. As DNA, the CDR3 is TGTGCCAGCGCAGCAGCGAGAAACTACGAGCAGTACTTC. This gives the protein CASAAARNYEQYF.